This T cell receptor beta chain was captured in a study of T-cell memory formation after mild COVID-19. TCRdb passed the 5' RACE reads through MiXCR, listing each CDR3 protein once. The sample shows roughly 80,000 distinct CDR3 sequences, 14% of them seen only once. Findings and caveats of the study: Confirmation of SARS-CoV-2 specificity was lacking for second-wave clones peaking day 37. Day 15 to 85 contracting clones showed balanced CD4/CD8; day 15 to 37 expanders favored CD4+. CD4+ contracting clones were found mainly in CM and EM, and CD8+ ones in EMRA.

With regard to this clonotype: The antigen is undetermined.

CDR1 and CDR2 from the germline V gene are SGHAT and FQNNGV. The CDR3 contains 16 residues. V was shortened by 0 bases and J by 12 bases, with 21 bases between the two germline ends. The chain carries TRBV11-2 and TRBJ2-1; D might be TRBD2 (6 bases). The sample consisted of PBMCs or a T cell subset sorted from them (not recorded which). The receptor was derived from an adult woman who had mild COVID-19 (a few samples of this study predate the infection). Cell type and time point are not known. The CDR3: CASSLDFGGAHGGQFF. Written as DNA, the CDR3 is TGTGCCAGCAGCTTAGATTTTGGCGGGGCCCACGGCGGGCAGTTCTTC.